The 9 T cell receptor beta chains reported below all come from one sample, sequenced in a study of shared clonotypes between healthy human individuals. Profiled with immunoSEQ multiplex PCR; TCRdb holds only in-frame clones, not every one. The data hold a few million clones, with just under 95% observed a single time. Naive CD8 isolation took CD45RO-negative cells positively selected for CCR7 and excluded terminally differentiated effector memory CD45RA+ cells. Sequencing used naive CD8+ T cells from PBMCs. Receptor source: a man aged 18 to 30 in good health. Some clones in this sample may be carry-over from other donors' samples.

The chain joins TRBV19 to TRBJ2-7; D is possibly TRBD2 (6 bases). Per the germline V gene, CDR1 is LNHDA and CDR2 is SQIVND (reference sequence). V was clipped by 2 bases and J by 6 bases, with 14 bases between them. This CDR3 spans 14 amino acids. CDR3 sequence (DNA): TGTGCCAGTAGTATACAGGAGGGTAGGAGCGAGCAGTACTTC. It codes for CASSIQEGRSEQYF.

The chain links TRBV10-2 to TRBJ1-3, with TRBD1 as a possible D gene (5 bases). The V gene lost 7 bases and the J gene lost 0 bases, with 13 bases spanning the gap. The germline V gene encodes CDR1 WSHSY and CDR2 SAAADI. The CDR3 has 15 residues. CDR3 in amino acids: CASTPGLPSGNTIYF. CDR3 bases: TGCGCCAGCACCCCGGGACTGCCCTCTGGAAACACCATATATTTT.

This sequence joins TRBV4-1 and TRBJ2-7; TRBD2 matches 7 bases. Looked up from germline, CDR1 is MGHRA and CDR2 is YSYEKL. CDR3 length equals 16 residues. V shed 4 bases and J 4 bases; nucleotides not matched to a gene: 13. For the CDR3, the DNA is TGCGCCAGCAGCCTTCGGTGGGAGGGCGAGAGATACGAGCAGTACTTC. Its translation: CASSLRWEGERYEQYF.

The chain joins TRBV27 to TRBJ1-2, with 9 bases aligning to TRBD1. The trim removed 6 bases at V and 7 bases at J, leaving 9 bases unmatched. Germline lookup yields CDR1 MNHEY and CDR2 SMNVEV (reference sequence). This CDR3 is 14 amino acids long. CDR3 loop: CASRTGGAFGGYTF. The CDR3 coding sequence is TGTGCCAGCAGAACAGGGGGCGCCTTTGGTGGCTACACCTTC.

This chain uses TRBV10-1 with TRBJ2-1, with TRBD1 identical over 8 bases. The CDR3 has 14 amino acids. The junction had 6 bases not matched to a gene; V was cut back by 4 bases and J by 7 bases. CDR1 is WNHNN and CDR2 is SYGVQD in the germline V gene (reference sequence). In nucleotides, the CDR3 is TGCGCCAGCAGTGCTAGGACAGGGTGGAATGAGCAGTTCTTC. It codes for CASSARTGWNEQFF.

In the case of this clone: This specimen includes other DNA sequences encoding the same CDR3. V usage is TRBV6-5 and J usage is TRBJ2-7; tentative D call: TRBD1 (5 bases). V was shortened by 0 bases and J by 0 bases, with 9 bases between the two germline ends. Germline assignment: CDR1 MNHEY and CDR2 SVGAGI. This CDR3 region has 15 residues. The CDR3 loop reads CASSYSQGGSYEQYF. For the CDR3, the DNA is TGTGCCAGCAGTTACTCCCAGGGTGGCTCCTACGAGCAGTACTTC.

J is TRBJ2-7 and V is TRBV7-9; D not certain. CDR1 and CDR2 from the germline V gene are SEHNR and FQNEAQ (reference sequence). This CDR3 spans 14 amino acids. Trimming cost V 3 bases and J 2 bases, with 11 bases left between them. CDR3 amino acids: CASSFVENPYEQYF. The CDR3 nucleotides read TGTGCCAGCAGCTTCGTGGAGAACCCCTACGAGCAGTACTTC.

In its sample, this clone was seen a few times. The genes are TRBV29-1 and TRBJ1-5, with 7 bases aligning to TRBD1. After removal of 5 bases from V and 3 bases from J, the junction contained 7 bases not matched to a gene. The CDR3 length is 14 residues. Germline values: CDR1 SQVTM, CDR2 ANQGSEA. The CDR3 loop is CSVTLGTVNQPQHF. The CDR3 DNA sequence: TGCAGCGTTACGCTAGGGACAGTCAATCAGCCCCAGCATTTT. The full variable domain, rest sourced from reference TRBV29-1 and TRBJ1-5, is SAVISQKPSRDICQRGTSLTIQCQVDSQVTMMFWYRQQPGQSLTLIATANQGSEATYESGFVIDKFPISRPNLTFSTLTVSNMSPEDSSIYLCSVTLGTVNQPQHFGDGTRLSIL.

This chain uses TRBV5-1 with TRBJ2-7; 7 bases line up with TRBD1. The CDR3 is 13 amino acids. Germline V gene lookup returns CDR1 SGHRS and CDR2 YFSETQ. Trimming removed 1 base from V and 4 bases from J; junction bases left unmatched: 2. The CDR3 DNA sequence: TGCGCCAGCAGCTTGCTCAGGGGGTACGAGCAGTACTTC. Its protein is CASSLLRGYEQYF.